Here is one T cell receptor beta chain with its context. Its recognized antigen is unknown. No base qualities exist here, and no much larger clone lies one base off it. The sample is drawn from a study of regulatory T cells in long-lasting Graves disease (dated by TCRdb to about 2021). Concerning the study at large: To count as having persistent Graves' disease, a patient had to have received antithyroid drug treatment for over 5 years with TSH receptor autoantibodies remaining persistently positive. Patients with persistent Graves' disease were compared with patients with newly diagnosed Graves' disease using TCR sequencing and RNA sequencing of peripheral blood. The study was registered as a clinical trial and conducted in China. A total of around 35 samples were covered by TCR sequencing, comprising around 13 persistent and about 20 newly diagnosed Graves' disease patients. Antithyroid drugs had been taken for approximately 10 years on average by persistent Graves' disease patients in the clinical cohort. General conclusions and limits of the study: Peripheral blood alone was examined, since thyroid tissue, which constituted the primary lesion, could not be accessed. Sequencing and analysis were restricted to the TCR beta chain. Persistent disease showed preferential use of TRBV28, TRBJ1-2 and TRBJ2-5, whereas newly diagnosed disease favored TRBV20-1 and TRBJ2-1. A larger number of public clonotypes was shared among persistent patients (about 2,700) than among newly diagnosed patients (about 990). Persistent Graves' disease patients showed lower TCR Shannon entropy and fewer highly expanded clones than newly diagnosed patients, suggesting clonal expansion. The small sample size was acknowledged by the authors as a limitation that may reduce accuracy.

The CDR3 runs 17 amino acids, cysteine and phenylalanine included. The read is trimmed to its CDR3 DNA, 51 bases read in frame from base 1. V drops 2 bases and J drops 3 bases, leaving 15 bases in between. From a lookup of the germline V gene, CDR1 and CDR2 are KGHDR and SFDVKD. The library came from multiplex PCR. Sequencing took place on an Illumina HiSeq 4000. CDR3 regions were amplified by Arm-PCR with iRepertoire HTBI primers to construct TCR beta libraries. Before sequencing, the PCR products underwent gel purification. In the source study's methods: Gene usage analysis of CDR3 amino acid clonotypes used the 60 to 80 TRBV and fewer than 15 TRBJ segments found across samples. Filtered high-quality paired reads were merged into contigs using COPE and FqMerger. BLAST was used to align contigs to IMGT TRBV, TRBD and TRBJ reference genes, and CDR3 was defined according to IMGT. Clonotypes above 0.1% frequency were classified as highly expanded clones. Shannon entropy served as the measure of repertoire diversity, while the Gini coefficient captured V-J evenness. A clonotype found in more than one individual was treated as public. TCRdb reanalyzed the raw reads on its own, using fastp at Q25 for trimming and MiXCR for clone calling, and kept in-frame beta chains. Each entry is one CDR3 protein sequence, shown with its most common DNA and genes. TCRdb assigned the V and J calls; the authors' analysis was not used. The sample has approximately 500,000 distinct CDR3 sequences on record, about a fifth of them singletons. The ten largest clones capture approximately 6.4% of the sample.

The sample's time point label is to be understood as: persistent/refractory GD, antithyroid drugs over 5 years with positive TRAb. For both TCR sequencing and RNA sequencing, RNA was extracted from PBMCs in TRIzol. The diagnosis of Graves' disease followed American Thyroid Association guidelines. Patients for the study were recruited at an endocrinology department in Xi'an, China. Each patient gave around 9.2 milliliters of peripheral blood, collected in an EDTA anticoagulant tube. Ficoll Paque Plus density gradient separation was used to isolate PBMCs, and no further T cell sorting was performed. An Agilent 2100 Bioanalyzer and agarose gel were used to check RNA quality, while a NanoDrop 2000 measured RNA concentration.

This sequence originates from a female donor with Graves disease. The rearrangement joined TRBV24-1 to TRBJ2-2; D gene: possibly TRBD1, on 6 matching bases. The sample consisted of peripheral blood mononuclear cells (PBMCs), taken when the disease was refractory, from a patient treated with antithyroid drugs. Here the CDR3 is given as CATSDSGHSLDTGELFF. The DNA sequence is given as TGTGCCACCAGTGATTCGGGACATTCCTTGGACACCGGGGAGCTGTTTTTT.